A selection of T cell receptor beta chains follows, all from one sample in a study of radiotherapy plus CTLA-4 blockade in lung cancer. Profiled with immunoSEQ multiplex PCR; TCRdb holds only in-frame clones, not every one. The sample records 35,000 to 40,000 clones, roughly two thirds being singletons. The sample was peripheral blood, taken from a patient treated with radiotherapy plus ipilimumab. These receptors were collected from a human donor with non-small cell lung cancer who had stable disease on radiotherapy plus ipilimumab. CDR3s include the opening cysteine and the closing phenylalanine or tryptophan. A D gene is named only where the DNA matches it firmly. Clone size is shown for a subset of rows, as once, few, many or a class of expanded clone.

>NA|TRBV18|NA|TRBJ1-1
CASSPGGSKTEAFF
TGTGCCAGCTCACCGGGGGGGAGTAAGACTGAAGCTTTCTTT
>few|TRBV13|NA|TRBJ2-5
CASSSLEGGKTQYF
TGTGCCAGCAGCTCCCTTGAGGGCGGGAAGACCCAGTACTTC
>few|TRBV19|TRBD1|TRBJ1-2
CASSIPTGVGYTF
TGTGCCAGTAGTATCCCGACAGGGGTCGGCTACACCTTC
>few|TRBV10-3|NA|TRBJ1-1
CAIAGGKETEAFF
TGTGCCATCGCGGGGGGCAAGGAAACTGAAGCTTTCTTT
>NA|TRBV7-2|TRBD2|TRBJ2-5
CASSLGWEGTQYF
TGTGCCAGCAGCTTAGGGTGGGAGGGGACCCAGTACTTC
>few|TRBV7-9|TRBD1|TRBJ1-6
CASSSGQVANSPLHF
TGTGCCAGCAGCTCTGGACAGGTTGCTAATTCACCCCTCCACTTT
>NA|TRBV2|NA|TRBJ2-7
CASNQFSAYEQYF
TGTGCCAGCAATCAGTTCAGCGCATACGAGCAGTACTTC
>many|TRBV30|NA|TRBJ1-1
CAWSMYGEEAFF
TGTGCCTGGAGTATGTACGGTGAAGAAGCTTTCTTT
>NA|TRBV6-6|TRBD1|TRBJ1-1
CASRLTGPNTEAFF
TGTGCCAGCAGGCTGACAGGGCCTAATACTGAAGCTTTCTTT
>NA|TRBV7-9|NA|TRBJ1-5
CASSLAENQPQHF
TGTGCCAGCAGCTTAGCCGAGAATCAGCCCCAGCATTTT
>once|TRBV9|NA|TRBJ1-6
CASSVEGLAGSPLHF
TGTGCCAGCAGCGTAGAGGGGTTAGCGGGTTCACCCCTCCACTTT
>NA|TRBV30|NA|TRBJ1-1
CAWRKAGTPEAFF
TGTGCCTGGAGAAAGGCCGGGACACCAGAAGCTTTCTTT
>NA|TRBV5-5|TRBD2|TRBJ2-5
CASSPMLTSGGGETQYF
TGTGCCAGCAGCCCAATGTTGACTAGCGGGGGGGGTGAGACCCAGTACTTC
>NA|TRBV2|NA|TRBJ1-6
CASRFTNSPLHF
TGTGCCAGCAGGTTCACAAATTCACCCCTCCACTTT
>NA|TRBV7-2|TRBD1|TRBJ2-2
CASSSRGGQGSPGELFF
TGTGCCAGCAGCTCACGCGGAGGACAGGGTAGCCCCGGGGAGCTGTTTTTT
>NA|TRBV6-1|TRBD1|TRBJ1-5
CASRPTGGAHQPQHF
TGTGCCAGCAGGCCCACAGGGGGGGCTCATCAGCCCCAGCATTTT
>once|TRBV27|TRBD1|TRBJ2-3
CASSLWGQNTDTQYF
TGTGCCAGCAGTTTGTGGGGACAGAATACAGATACGCAGTATTTT
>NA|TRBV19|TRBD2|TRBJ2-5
CASSIRSSTSVQETQYF
TGTGCCAGTAGTATTCGAAGTTCGACTAGCGTCCAAGAGACCCAGTACTTC
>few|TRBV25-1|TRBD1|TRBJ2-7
CASSDRQGPYEQYF
TGTGCCAGCAGTGATAGACAGGGCCCCTACGAGCAGTACTTC
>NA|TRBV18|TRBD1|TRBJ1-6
CASSGTVAGNSPLHF
TGTGCCAGCTCAGGGACAGTCGCGGGGAACTCACCCCTCCACTTT
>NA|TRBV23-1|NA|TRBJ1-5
CASRWGLQPQHF
TGCGCCAGCAGATGGGGCCTCCAGCCCCAGCATTTT
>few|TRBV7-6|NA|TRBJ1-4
CASSLGRGSGTEKLFF
TGTGCCAGCAGCTTAGGGAGAGGGAGCGGAACGGAAAAACTGTTTTTT
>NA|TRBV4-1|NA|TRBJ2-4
CASSQEIADGIQYF
TGCGCCAGCAGCCAAGAGATAGCAGACGGAATTCAGTACTTC
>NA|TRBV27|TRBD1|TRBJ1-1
CASSPWDRANTEAFF
TGTGCCAGCAGTCCCTGGGACAGGGCGAACACTGAAGCTTTCTTT
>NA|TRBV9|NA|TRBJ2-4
CASSVTTGNIQYF
TGTGCCAGCAGCGTCACTACAGGAAACATTCAGTACTTC
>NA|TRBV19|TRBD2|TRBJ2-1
CASSGGDSYNEQFF
TGTGCCAGTAGTGGGGGGGACTCGTACAATGAGCAGTTCTTC
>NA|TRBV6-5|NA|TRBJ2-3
CASSPTTDTQYF
TGTGCCAGCAGTCCGACAACAGATACGCAGTATTTT
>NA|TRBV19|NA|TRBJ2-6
CASSRRDGANVLTF
TGTGCCAGTAGTCGGAGAGATGGGGCCAACGTCCTGACTTTC
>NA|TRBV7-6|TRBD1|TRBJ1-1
CASSIGGLNTEAFF
TGTGCCAGCAGCATAGGGGGCCTGAACACTGAAGCTTTCTTT
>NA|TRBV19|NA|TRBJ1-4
CASSPGGLEKLFF
TGTGCCAGTAGTCCGGGGGGTCTCGAAAAACTGTTTTTT
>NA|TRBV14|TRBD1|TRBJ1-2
CASSQGGQGHYGYTF
TGTGCCAGCAGCCAAGGAGGACAGGGGCACTATGGCTACACCTTC
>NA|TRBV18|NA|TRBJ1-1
CASSPFQGEAFF
TGTGCCAGCTCACCATTCCAGGGTGAAGCTTTCTTT
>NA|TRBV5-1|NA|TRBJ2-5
CASSAGQSDQETQYF
TGCGCCAGCAGCGCCGGACAGTCGGACCAAGAGACCCAGTACTTC
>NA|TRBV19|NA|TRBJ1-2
CASRRDPNYGYTF
TGTGCCAGTAGGCGGGACCCCAACTATGGCTACACCTTC
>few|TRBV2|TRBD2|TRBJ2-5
CASSVTSGQETQYF
TGTGCCAGCAGTGTTACTAGCGGTCAAGAGACCCAGTACTTC
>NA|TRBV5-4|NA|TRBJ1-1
CASTAGGAQNTEAFF
TGTGCCAGCACCGCTGGGGGGGCCCAGAACACTGAAGCTTTCTTT
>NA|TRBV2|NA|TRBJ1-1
CASSYSTGSTEAFF
TGTGCCAGCAGTTATTCCACAGGGAGTACTGAAGCTTTCTTT
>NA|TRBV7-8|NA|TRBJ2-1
CASSLGGPYEQFF
TGTGCCAGCAGCTTAGGGGGGCCCTATGAGCAGTTCTTC
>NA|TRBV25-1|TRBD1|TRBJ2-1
CASGAGGRGSNEQFF
TGTGCCAGCGGGGCGGGTGGCAGGGGGTCGAATGAGCAGTTCTTC
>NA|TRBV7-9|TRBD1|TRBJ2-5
CASSSGQGIQETQYF
TGTGCCAGCAGCTCGGGACAGGGGATCCAAGAGACCCAGTACTTC
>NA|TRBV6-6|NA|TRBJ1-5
CASSWPGNNQPQHF
TGTGCCAGCAGTTGGCCGGGGAACAATCAGCCCCAGCATTTT
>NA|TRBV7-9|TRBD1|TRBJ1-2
CASSSYGQEANYGYTF
TGTGCCAGCAGCTCCTATGGACAGGAAGCTAACTATGGCTACACCTTC
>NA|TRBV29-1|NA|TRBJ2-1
CSALGQKSNEQFF
TGCAGCGCCCTGGGACAAAAATCGAATGAGCAGTTCTTC
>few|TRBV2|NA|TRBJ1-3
CASMRDFGNTIYF
TGTGCCAGCATGCGGGATTTTGGAAACACCATATATTTT
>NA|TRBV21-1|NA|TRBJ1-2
CASSKAGQGERGDYGYTF
TGTGCCAGCAGCAAAGCGGGACAGGGGGAAAGGGGGGACTATGGCTACACCTTC
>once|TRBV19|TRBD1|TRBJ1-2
CASSAGTGLDGYTF
TGTGCCAGTAGTGCTGGGACAGGGCTAGATGGCTACACCTTC
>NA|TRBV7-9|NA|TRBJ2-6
CASSSQGPGANVLTF
TGTGCCAGCAGCTCACAGGGCCCTGGGGCCAACGTCCTGACTTTC
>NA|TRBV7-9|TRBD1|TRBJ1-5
CASSSTGGDQPQHF
TGTGCCAGCAGCTCCACAGGGGGGGATCAGCCCCAGCATTTT
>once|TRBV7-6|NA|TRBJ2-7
CASSLAVGGAQVEQYF
TGTGCCAGCAGCTTAGCCGTAGGGGGGGCCCAGGTAGAGCAGTACTTC
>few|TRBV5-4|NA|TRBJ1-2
CASSFDGTQQGYTF
TGTGCCAGCAGCTTCGATGGGACACAACAGGGCTACACCTTC
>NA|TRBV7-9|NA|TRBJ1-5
CASSFGGAGWNQPQHF
TGTGCCAGCAGCTTCGGCGGGGCAGGGTGGAATCAGCCCCAGCATTTT
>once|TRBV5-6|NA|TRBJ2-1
CASSLMVITYNEQFF
TGTGCCAGCAGCCTAATGGTAATCACCTACAATGAGCAGTTCTTC
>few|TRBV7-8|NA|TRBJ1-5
CASSSREGQPQHF
TGTGCCAGCAGCTCCCGGGAGGGTCAGCCCCAGCATTTT
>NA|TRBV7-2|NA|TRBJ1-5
CASSLDTNQPQHF
TGTGCCAGCAGCTTAGACACGAATCAGCCCCAGCATTTT
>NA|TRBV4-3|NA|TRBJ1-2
CASSHPDSYGYTF
TGCGCCAGCAGCCACCCCGACAGCTATGGCTACACCTTC
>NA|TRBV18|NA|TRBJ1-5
CASSATPQTKYSNQPQHF
TGTGCCAGCTCAGCCACGCCACAGACGAAGTATAGCAATCAGCCCCAGCATTTT
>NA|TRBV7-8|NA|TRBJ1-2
CASSFPLGADGYTF
TGTGCCAGCAGCTTCCCCCTTGGGGCGGATGGCTACACCTTC
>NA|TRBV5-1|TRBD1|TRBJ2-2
CASSTSATGGTGELFF
TGCGCCAGCAGCACATCCGCGACAGGGGGTACCGGGGAGCTGTTTTTT
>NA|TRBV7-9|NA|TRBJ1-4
CASSPGQTDTNEKLFF
TGTGCCAGCAGCCCAGGCCAGACCGACACCAATGAAAAACTGTTTTTT
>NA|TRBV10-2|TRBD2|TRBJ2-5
CASSAGTSGETQYF
TGCGCCAGCAGCGCCGGGACTAGCGGGGAGACCCAGTACTTC